The clone carrying this TCR beta chain was observed at least ten times. The sample belongs to a study of T cells in Graves' hyperthyroidism and ophthalmopathy. Authors of the study amplified TCR beta CDR3 regions from RNA transcripts. The HTBI primer set was used in a first-round RT-PCR of the TCR CDR3. One entry per CDR3 protein, called by TCRdb with MiXCR from the multiplex PCR reads. The sample has 200,000 or so distinct CDR3 sequences; roughly a sixth are singletons. The CDR3 totals 15 residues. With 5 bases clipped from V and 2 bases from J, the junction kept 5 bases outside the gene matches. Newly diagnosed hyperthyroidism, duration under 2 months, in patients aged 18 to 65. Diagnostic decisions used clinical symptoms, serum thyroxine and TRAb, thyroid ultrasound and orbital computed tomography.

The chain has TRBV12-3 or TRBV12-4 and TRBJ2-7, with 11 bases fitting TRBD2. The TCR was taken from a woman in her fifties or sixties with Graves' hyperthyroidism. Sequences were obtained from blood. The CDR3 DNA reads as TGTGCCAGCAGTCCGGGGACTAGCGGTACCTACGAGCAGTACTTC. It specifies CASSPGTSGTYEQYF.